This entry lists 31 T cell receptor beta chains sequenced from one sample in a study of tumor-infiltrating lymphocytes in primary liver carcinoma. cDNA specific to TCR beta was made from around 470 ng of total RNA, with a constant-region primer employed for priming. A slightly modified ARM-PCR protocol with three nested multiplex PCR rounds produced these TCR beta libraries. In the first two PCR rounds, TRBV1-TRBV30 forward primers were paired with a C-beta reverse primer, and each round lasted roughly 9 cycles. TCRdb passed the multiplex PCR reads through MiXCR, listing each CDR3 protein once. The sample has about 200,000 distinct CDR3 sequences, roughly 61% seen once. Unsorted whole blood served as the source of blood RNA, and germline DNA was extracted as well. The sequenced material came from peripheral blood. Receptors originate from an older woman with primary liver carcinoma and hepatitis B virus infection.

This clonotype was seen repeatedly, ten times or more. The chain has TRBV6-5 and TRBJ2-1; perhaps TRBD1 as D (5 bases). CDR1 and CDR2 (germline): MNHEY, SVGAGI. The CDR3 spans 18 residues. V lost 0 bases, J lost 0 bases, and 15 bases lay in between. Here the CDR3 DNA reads TGTGCCAGCAGTTACTCTGCGTCAGGGATTGTCTCCTACAATGAGCAGTTCTTC. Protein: CASSYSASGIVSYNEQFF.

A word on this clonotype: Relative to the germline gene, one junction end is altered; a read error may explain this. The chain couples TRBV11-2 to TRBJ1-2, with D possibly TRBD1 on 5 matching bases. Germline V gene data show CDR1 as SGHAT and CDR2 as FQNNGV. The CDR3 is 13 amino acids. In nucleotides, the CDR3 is TGTGCCAGTACCGACAGCTTTAACTATGACTACACCTTC. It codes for CASTDSFNYDYTF.

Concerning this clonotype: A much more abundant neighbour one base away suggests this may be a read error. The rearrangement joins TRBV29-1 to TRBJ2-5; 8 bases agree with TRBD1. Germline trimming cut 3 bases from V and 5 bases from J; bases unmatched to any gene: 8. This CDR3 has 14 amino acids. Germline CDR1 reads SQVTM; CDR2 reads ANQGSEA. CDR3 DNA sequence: TGCAGCGTTGAGGTCAGGGGGCTGGAGGAGACCCAGTACTTC. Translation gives CSVEVRGLEETQYF. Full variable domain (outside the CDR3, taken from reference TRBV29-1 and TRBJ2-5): SAVISQKPSRDICQRGTSLTIQCQVDSQVTMMFWYRQQPGQSLTLIATANQGSEATYESGFVIDKFPISRPNLTFSTLTVSNMSPEDSSIYLCSVEVRGLEETQYFGPGTRLLVL.

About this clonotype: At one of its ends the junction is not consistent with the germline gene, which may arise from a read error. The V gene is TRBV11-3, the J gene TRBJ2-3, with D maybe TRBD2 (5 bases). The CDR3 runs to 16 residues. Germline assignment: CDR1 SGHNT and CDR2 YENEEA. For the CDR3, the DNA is TGTGTCAGCAGCTCCGAGGGATATTGGGACACAGATACGCAGTATTTT. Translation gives CVSSSEGYWDTDTQYF. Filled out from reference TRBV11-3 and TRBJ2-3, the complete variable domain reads EAGVVQSPRYKIIEKKQPVAFWCNPISGHNTLYWYLQNLGQGPELLIRYENEEAVDDSQLPKDRFSAERLKGVDSTLKIQPAELGDSAVYLCVSSSEGYWDTDTQYFGPGTRLTVL.

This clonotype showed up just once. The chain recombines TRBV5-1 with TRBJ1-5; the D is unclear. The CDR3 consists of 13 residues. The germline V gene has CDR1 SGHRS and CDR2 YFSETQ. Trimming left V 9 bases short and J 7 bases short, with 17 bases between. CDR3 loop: CANSVPYRQPQHF. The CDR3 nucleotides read TGCGCCAACTCCGTCCCCTATAGACAGCCCCAGCATTTT. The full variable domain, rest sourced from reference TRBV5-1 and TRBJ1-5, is KAGVTQTPRYLIKTRGQQVTLSCSPISGHRSVSWYQQTPGQGLQFLFEYFSETQRNKGNFPGRFSGRQFSNSRSEMNVSTLELGDSALYLCANSVPYRQPQHFGDGTRLSIL.

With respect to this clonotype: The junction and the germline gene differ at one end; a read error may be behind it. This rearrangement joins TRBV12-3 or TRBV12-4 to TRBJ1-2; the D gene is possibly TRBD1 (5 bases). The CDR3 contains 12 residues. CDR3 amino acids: CASSLVRGGYTF. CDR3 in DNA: TGTGCCAGCAGTTTAGTGAGGGGTGGCTATACCTTC.

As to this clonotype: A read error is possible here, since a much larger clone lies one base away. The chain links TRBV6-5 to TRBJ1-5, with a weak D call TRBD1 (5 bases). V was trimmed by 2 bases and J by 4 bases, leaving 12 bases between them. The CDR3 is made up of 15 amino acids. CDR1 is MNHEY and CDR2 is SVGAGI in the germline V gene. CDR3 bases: TGTGCCAGCAGTTACGCCTGGACATTGAATCAGCCCCAGCATTTT. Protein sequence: CASSYAWTLNQPQHF.

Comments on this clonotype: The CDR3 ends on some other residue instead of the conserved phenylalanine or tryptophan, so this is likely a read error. The CDR3 here is CASSSGLRNTEAFL. The CDR3 DNA reads TGTGCCAGCAGCTCAGGACTGAGGAACACTGAAGCTTTCTTA. The chain is built from TRBV11-3 and TRBJ1-1, with D unclear. Germline CDR1 reads SGHNT; CDR2 reads YENEEA. V lost 4 bases to trimming and J lost 1 base, with 10 bases between them. This CDR3 has 14 amino acids.

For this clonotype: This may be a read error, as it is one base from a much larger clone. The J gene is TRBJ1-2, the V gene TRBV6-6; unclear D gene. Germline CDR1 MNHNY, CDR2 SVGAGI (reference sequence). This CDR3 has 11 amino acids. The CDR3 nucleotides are TGTGCCAGCAGTAACTCGGTCGGCTACACCTTC. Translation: CASSNSVGYTF.

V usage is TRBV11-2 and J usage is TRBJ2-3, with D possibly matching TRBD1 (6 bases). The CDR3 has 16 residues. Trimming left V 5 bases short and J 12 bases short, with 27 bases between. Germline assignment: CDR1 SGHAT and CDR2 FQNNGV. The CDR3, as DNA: TGTGCCAGCAGCATCCCGACTGGCGGCCCGGTAGGGACACAGTATTTT. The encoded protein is CASSIPTGGPVGTQYF.

This chain's CDR3 is CAIDTRGDHGYTF. DNA of the CDR3: TGTGCCATCGACACTCGGGGGGACCATGGCTACACCTTC. The V call is TRBV10-3, the J call TRBJ1-2; the D gene is possibly TRBD1 (5 bases). Germline-derived CDR1 and CDR2 are ENHRY and SYGVKD. V shed 8 bases and J shed 6 bases, with 16 bases lying between them. The CDR3 loop spans 13 amino acids.

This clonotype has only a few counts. The CDR3 spells CASSAGTGGSPLHF. The CDR3 region has the DNA TGCGCCAGCAGCGCCGGGACAGGGGGTTCACCCCTCCACTTT. This sequence joins TRBV5-1 and TRBJ1-6; 11 bases fit TRBD1. The J segment lost 9 bases and the V segment lost 4 bases, leaving 3 bases of the junction unmatched. The CDR3 length is 14 residues. From germline, CDR1 is SGHRS and CDR2 YFSETQ. Full variable domain (missing parts from reference TRBV5-1 and TRBJ1-6): KAGVTQTPRYLIKTRGQQVTLSCSPISGHRSVSWYQQTPGQGLQFLFEYFSETQRNKGNFPGRFSGRQFSNSRSEMNVSTLELGDSALYLCASSAGTGGSPLHFGNGTRLTVT.

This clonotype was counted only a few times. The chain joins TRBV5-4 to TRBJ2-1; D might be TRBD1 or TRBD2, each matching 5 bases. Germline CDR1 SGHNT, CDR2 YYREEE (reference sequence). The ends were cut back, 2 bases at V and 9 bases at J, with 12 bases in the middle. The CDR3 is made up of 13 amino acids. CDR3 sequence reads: CASSFTGGGEQFF. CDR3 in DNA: TGTGCCAGCAGCTTTACGGGTGGGGGTGAGCAGTTCTTC.

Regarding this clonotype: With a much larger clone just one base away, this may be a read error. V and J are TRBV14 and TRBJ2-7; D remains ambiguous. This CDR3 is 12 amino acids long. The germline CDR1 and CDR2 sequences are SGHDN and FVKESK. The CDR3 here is CATSRTQYEQYF. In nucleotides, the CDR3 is TGTGCCACCAGCCGTACGCAATACGAGCAGTACTTC.

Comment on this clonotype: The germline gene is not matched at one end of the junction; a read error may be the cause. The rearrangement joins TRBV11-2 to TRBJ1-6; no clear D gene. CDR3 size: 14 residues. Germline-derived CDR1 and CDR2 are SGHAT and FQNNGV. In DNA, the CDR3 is TGTGCCGCCAGCTTAGATTTCGCTTATTCAGCCCTCCACTTT. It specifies CAASLDFAYSALHF.

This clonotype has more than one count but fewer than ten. The CDR3 reads CASSEGIIVLQETQYF. The CDR3 coding sequence is TGTGCCAGCAGTGAGGGAATTATTGTCCTCCAAGAGACCCAGTACTTC. This chain connects TRBV6-1 to TRBJ2-5; D remains ambiguous. CDR3 length equals 16 residues. Germline CDR1 is MNHNS and CDR2 is SASEGT. Trimming removed 3 bases at V and 1 base at J, with 15 bases between.

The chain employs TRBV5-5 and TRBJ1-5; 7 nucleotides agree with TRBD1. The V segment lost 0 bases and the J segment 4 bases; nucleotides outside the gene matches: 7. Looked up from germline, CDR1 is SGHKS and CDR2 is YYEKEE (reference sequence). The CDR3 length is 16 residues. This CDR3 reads CASSLAGGQLNQPQHF. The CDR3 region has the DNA TGTGCCAGCAGCTTGGCGGGGGGACAGTTAAATCAGCCCCAGCATTTT.

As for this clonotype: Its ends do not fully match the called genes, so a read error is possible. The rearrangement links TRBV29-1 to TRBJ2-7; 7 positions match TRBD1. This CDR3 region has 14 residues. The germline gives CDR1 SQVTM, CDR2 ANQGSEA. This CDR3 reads CSVEVSRGPYDQYF. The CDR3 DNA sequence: TGCAGCGTTGAAGTTAGTAGGGGGCCCTACGACCAGTACTTC.

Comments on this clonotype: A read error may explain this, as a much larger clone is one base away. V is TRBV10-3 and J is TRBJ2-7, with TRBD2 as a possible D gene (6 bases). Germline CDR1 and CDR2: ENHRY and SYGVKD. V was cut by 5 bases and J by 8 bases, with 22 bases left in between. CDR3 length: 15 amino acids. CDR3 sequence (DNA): TGTGCCATCAGTCCGACTAGTCGACAGTCGTACAAGCAGTACTTC. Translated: CAISPTSRQSYKQYF.

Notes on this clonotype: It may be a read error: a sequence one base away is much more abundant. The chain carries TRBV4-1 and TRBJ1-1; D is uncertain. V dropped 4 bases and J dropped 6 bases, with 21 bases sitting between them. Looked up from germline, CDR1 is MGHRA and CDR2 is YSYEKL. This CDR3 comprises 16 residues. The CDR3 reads CASSPNTRRGGAEAFF. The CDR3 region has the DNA TGCGCCAGCAGCCCAAATACCCGCCGAGGAGGAGCTGAAGCTTTCTTT.

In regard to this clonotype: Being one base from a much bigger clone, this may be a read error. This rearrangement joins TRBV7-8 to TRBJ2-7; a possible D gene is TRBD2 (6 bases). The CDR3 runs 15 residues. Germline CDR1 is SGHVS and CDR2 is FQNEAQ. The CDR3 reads CASTLGGARSYEQYF. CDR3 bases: TGTGCCAGCACCTTAGGAGGGGCTCGCTCCTACGAGCAGTACTTC.

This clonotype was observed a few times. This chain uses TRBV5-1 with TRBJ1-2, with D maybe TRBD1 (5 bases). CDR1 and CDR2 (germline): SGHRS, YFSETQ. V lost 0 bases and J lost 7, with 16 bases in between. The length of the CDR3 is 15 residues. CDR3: CASSLAVVEGRGYTF. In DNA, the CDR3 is TGCGCCAGCAGCTTGGCCGTCGTTGAGGGACGTGGCTACACCTTC. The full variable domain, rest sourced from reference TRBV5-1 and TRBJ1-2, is KAGVTQTPRYLIKTRGQQVTLSCSPISGHRSVSWYQQTPGQGLQFLFEYFSETQRNKGNFPGRFSGRQFSNSRSEMNVSTLELGDSALYLCASSLAVVEGRGYTFGSGTRLTVV.

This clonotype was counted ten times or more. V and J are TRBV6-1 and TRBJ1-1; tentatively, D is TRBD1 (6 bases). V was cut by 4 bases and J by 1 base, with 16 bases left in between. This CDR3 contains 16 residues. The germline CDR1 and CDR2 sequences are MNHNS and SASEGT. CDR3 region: CASSAIVWGPNTEAFF. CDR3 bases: TGTGCCAGCAGTGCGATAGTTTGGGGGCCGAACACTGAAGCTTTCTTT.

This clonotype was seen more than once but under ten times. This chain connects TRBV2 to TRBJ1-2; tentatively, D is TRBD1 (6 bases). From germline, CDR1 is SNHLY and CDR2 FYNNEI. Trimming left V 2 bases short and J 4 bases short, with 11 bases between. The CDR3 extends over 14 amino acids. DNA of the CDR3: TGTGCCAGCAGTGAACAGGGGATGGGCTATGGCTACACCTTC. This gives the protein CASSEQGMGYGYTF.

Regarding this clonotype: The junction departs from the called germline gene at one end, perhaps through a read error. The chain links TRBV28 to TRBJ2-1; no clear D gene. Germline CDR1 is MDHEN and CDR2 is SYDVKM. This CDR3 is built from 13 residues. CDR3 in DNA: TGTGCCAGCGACTTAAGCTCCTACAACGAGCAGTTCTTC. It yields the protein CASDLSSYNEQFF. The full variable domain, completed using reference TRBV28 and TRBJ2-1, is DVKVTQSSRYLVKRTGEKVFLECVQDMDHENMFWYRQDPGLGLRLIYFSYDVKMKEKGDIPEGYSVSREKKERFSLILESASTNQTSMYLCASDLSSYNEQFFGPGTRLTVL.

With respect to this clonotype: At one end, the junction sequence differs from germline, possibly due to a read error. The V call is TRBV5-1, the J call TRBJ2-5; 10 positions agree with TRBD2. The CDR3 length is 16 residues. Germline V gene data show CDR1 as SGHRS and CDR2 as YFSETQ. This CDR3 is CASSLVGTSAQEIQYF. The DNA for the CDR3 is TGCGCCAGCAGCTTGGTTGGGACTAGCGCGCAAGAGATCCAGTACTTT.

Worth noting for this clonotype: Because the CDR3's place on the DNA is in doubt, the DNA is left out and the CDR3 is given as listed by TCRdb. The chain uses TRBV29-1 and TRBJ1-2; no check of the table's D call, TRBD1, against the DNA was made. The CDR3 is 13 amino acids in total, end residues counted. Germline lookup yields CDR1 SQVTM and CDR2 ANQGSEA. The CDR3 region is CSVGQGANYSYIF.

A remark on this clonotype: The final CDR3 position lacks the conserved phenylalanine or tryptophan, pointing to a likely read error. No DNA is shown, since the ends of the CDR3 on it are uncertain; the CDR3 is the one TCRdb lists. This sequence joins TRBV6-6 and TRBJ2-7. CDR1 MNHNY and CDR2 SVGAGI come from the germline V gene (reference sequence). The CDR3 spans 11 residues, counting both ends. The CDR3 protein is CASSTLGEQYL.

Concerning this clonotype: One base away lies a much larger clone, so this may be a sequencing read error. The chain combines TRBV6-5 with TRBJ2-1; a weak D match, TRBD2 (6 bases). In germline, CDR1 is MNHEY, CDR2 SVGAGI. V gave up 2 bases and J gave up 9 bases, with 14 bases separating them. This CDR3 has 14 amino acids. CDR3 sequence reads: CASSYRDPGSEQFF. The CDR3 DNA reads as TGTGCCAGCAGTTACAGGGACCCCGGGAGTGAGCAGTTCTTC.

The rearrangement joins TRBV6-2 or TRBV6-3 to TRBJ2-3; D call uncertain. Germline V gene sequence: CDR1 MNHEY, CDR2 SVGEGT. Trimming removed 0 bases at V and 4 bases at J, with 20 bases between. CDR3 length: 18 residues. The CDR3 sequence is CASSYSRNLKRIADTQYF. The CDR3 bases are TGTGCCAGCAGTTACTCGCGGAACCTCAAGAGAATCGCAGATACGCAGTATTTT.

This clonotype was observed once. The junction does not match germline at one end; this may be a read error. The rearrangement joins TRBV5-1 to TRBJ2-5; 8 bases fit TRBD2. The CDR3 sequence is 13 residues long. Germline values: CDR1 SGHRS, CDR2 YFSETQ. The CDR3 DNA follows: TGCGCCAGCGGCAGAGCGGGAGATGAGACCCGGTACTTC. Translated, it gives CASGRAGDETRYF.